This T cell receptor beta chain was observed in a study of naive and memory T cell subsets. Study-level findings and limits: Possibly reflecting memory cells re-expressing CD45RA, a few larger clonotypes occurred in naive repertoires, especially CD8. Gini index rose across naive, CM, EM and EMRA in CD4 and CD8.

An equimolar mix of two oligonucleotides served as the beta constant-region primer for TRBC1 and TRBC2. The ligated cDNA underwent four PCR rounds using SP2 and nested alpha and beta constant-region primers. TCRdb processed the UMI-ligation and nested PCR reads anew with MiXCR; each CDR3 protein has one entry. This sample yields about 90,000 distinct CDR3 sequences, of which around 11% are seen a single time; over 0.11% belongs to the top ten. Cells stained for CD3, CD4, CD8, CD45RA and CD27 were sorted into four subsets. This clonotype appeared a few times. Its specificity is not known. CDR3 size: 16 residues. CDR1 is SGHTA and CDR2 is FQGNSA in the germline V gene. The ends lost 5 bases at V and 5 bases at J; junction bases unmatched: 13.

The chain combines TRBV7-2 with TRBJ2-3, with 7 positions matching TRBD1. The sample taken for sequencing was naive CD4+ T cells from blood. The TCR was taken from a human donor in good health. This CDR3 is CASSPTSGQSLDTQYF. The CDR3 nucleotides are TGTGCCAGCAGCCCAACCTCGGGACAGAGTTTAGATACGCAGTATTTT.